The source of this T cell receptor beta chain is a study of STAT5B mutations in CD4+ large granular lymphocyte leukemia. Study-wide points: 8/27 top patient clones versus 2/35 control clones were TRBV06-family.

Produced via immunoSEQ multiplex PCR; TCRdb's table is partial and in-frame only. The repertoire includes tens of thousands of clones, about 71% of them detected once, and roughly 0.43% sits in the top ten. For this clone: Its target is unknown.

Germline V gene lookup returns CDR1 SNHLY and CDR2 FYNNEI. The CDR3 spans 14 residues. V was pared by 5 bases and J by 0 bases, with 8 bases between. The clonotype was recovered from a human donor in good health. The rearrangement uses TRBV2 and TRBJ1-3; D is ambiguous. Sample: CD4+ T cells from blood buffy coats. The CDR3 DNA reads as TGTGCCAGCAGTAGTACATTCTCTGGAAACACCATATATTTT. Translation gives CASSSTFSGNTIYF.